One and the same sample provided the 17 T cell receptor beta chains below, sequenced in a study of shared clonotypes between healthy human individuals. The protocol was immunoSEQ multiplex PCR, while the TCRdb copy is restricted to in-frame clones and leaves out a portion. This table has approximately 1,000,000 clones, approximately 80% appearing once. The sequenced material came from memory CD4+ T cells from PBMCs. The subset was: CD45RA-negative fraction. The receptors shown here come from a young man in good health. Some clones in this sample may be carry-over from other donors' samples.

The CDR3, as DNA: TGCGCCAGCAGCTTCTTTCATGGGGGAGAAGATACGCAGTATTTT. Its translation: CASSFFHGGEDTQYF. This chain links TRBV5-1 with TRBJ2-3; either TRBD1 or TRBD2 may supply D (5 bases each). The V gene's germline CDR1 is SGHRS and CDR2 YFSETQ. The V end lost 2 bases, the J end lost 5 bases, and 15 bases lay between the germline ends. This CDR3 is 15 amino acids long. The whole variable domain, remainder taken from reference TRBV5-1 and TRBJ2-3, is KAGVTQTPRYLIKTRGQQVTLSCSPISGHRSVSWYQQTPGQGLQFLFEYFSETQRNKGNFPGRFSGRQFSNSRSEMNVSTLELGDSALYLCASSFFHGGEDTQYFGPGTRLTVL.

The chain joins TRBV2 to TRBJ1-1; no reliable D call. The CDR3 totals 13 residues. The V end lost 6 bases, the J end lost 2 bases, and 10 bases lay between the germline ends. Germline V gene data show CDR1 as SNHLY and CDR2 as FYNNEI. Here the CDR3 reads CASRATGNTEAFF. CDR3 in DNA: TGTGCCAGCAGAGCGACCGGTAACACTGAAGCTTTCTTT.

This sequence joins TRBV11-3 and TRBJ1-1; D is unresolved. There are 13 residues in the CDR3. Trimming cost V 3 bases and J 4 bases, with 9 bases left between them. Germline V CDR1 and CDR2: SGHNT, YENEEA. CDR3 region: CASSFLGSTEAFF. DNA of the CDR3: TGTGCCAGCAGCTTTTTGGGGAGCACTGAAGCTTTCTTT.

This clone was seen once. This chain uses TRBV6-6 with TRBJ2-3; D not certain. The CDR3 runs to 12 residues. Deletions cut 8 bases from V and 0 bases from J, with 6 bases between. Per the germline V gene, CDR1 is MNHNY and CDR2 is SVGAGI (reference sequence). CDR3 amino acids: CASRPSTDTQYF. The CDR3 DNA follows: TGTGCCAGCCGCCCTAGCACAGATACGCAGTATTTT.

The chain couples TRBV6-5 to TRBJ2-3; TRBD2 agrees at 12 bases. This CDR3 has 15 residues. The germline V gene has CDR1 MNHEY and CDR2 SVGAGI. V lost 7 bases, J lost 6 bases, and 8 bases stayed unmatched. The DNA for the CDR3 is TGTGCCAGCACGACTAGCGGGAGTTCTGCGGATACGCAGTATTTT. Amino acids: CASTTSGSSADTQYF.

For this clone: The sample contains more than one DNA sequence encoding this CDR3. This chain connects TRBV30 to TRBJ1-6; perhaps TRBD1 as D (5 bases). The germline V gene has CDR1 GTSNPN and CDR2 SVGIG (reference sequence). This CDR3 comprises 12 residues. Trimming pared 4 bases from V and 6 bases from J, leaving 7 bases between. The CDR3 DNA follows: TGTGCCTGGACGGGGGGTAATTCACCCCTCCACTTT. Translating it yields CAWTGGNSPLHF. Variable domain in full (rest from reference TRBV30 and TRBJ1-6): SQTIHQWPATLVQPVGSPLSLECTVEGTSNPNLYWYRQAAGRGLQLLFYSVGIGQISSEVPQNLSASRPQDRQFILSSKKLLLSDSGFYLCAWTGGNSPLHFGNGTRLTVT.

The V and J genes are TRBV28 and TRBJ2-7, with D perhaps assigned TRBD1 or TRBD2 (5 bases each). Looked up from germline, CDR1 is MDHEN and CDR2 is SYDVKM. Between the trimmed V and J ends, which lost 7 bases and 3 bases, there was a span of 19 bases. The CDR3 is 15 amino acids. The CDR3 loop is CASIITGTGRYEQYF. The CDR3 nucleotides are TGTGCCAGCATTATAACCGGGACCGGACGCTACGAGCAGTACTTC.

The chain carries TRBV6-1 and TRBJ1-1; 9 bases match TRBD1. V was pared by 8 bases and J by 5 bases, with 6 bases of the junction left unmatched. This CDR3 is built from 13 residues. Germline V lookup: CDR1 MNHNS, CDR2 SASEGT. Written as DNA, the CDR3 is TGTGCCAGCGAGGGACAGGGTGTAACTGAAGCTTTCTTT. Its translation: CASEGQGVTEAFF.

The rearrangement uses TRBV6-5 and TRBJ2-2; 7 nucleotides match TRBD2. V shed 4 bases, J shed 2 bases, and the junction held 7 bases outside the gene matches. Germline lookup yields CDR1 MNHEY and CDR2 SVGAGI. There are 16 residues in the CDR3. This CDR3 reads CASSSQLARNTGELFF. For the CDR3, the DNA is TGTGCCAGCAGTTCCCAACTAGCGAGAAACACCGGGGAGCTGTTTTTT.

V usage is TRBV10-3 and J usage is TRBJ1-3; D possibly corresponds to TRBD1 (6 bases). Germline V gene sequence: CDR1 ENHRY, CDR2 SYGVKD. Trimming shortened V by 6 bases and J by 4 bases, and 7 bases separated the two germline ends. The CDR3 has 12 amino acids. CDR3 amino acids: CAIRDSGNTIYF. CDR3 DNA: TGTGCCATCAGGGACAGCGGAAACACCATATATTTT.

Points on this clone: The sample contains more than one DNA sequence encoding this CDR3. J is TRBJ2-2 and V is TRBV9, with D unresolved. Trimming removed 2 bases at V and 1 base at J, with 6 bases between. The CDR3 totals 14 residues. The germline V gene encodes CDR1 SGDLS and CDR2 YYNGEE. CDR3 protein: CASSVSGNTGELFF. The CDR3 DNA is TGTGCCAGCAGCGTCTCAGGGAACACCGGGGAGCTGTTTTTT.

The chain employs TRBV7-6 and TRBJ2-5; D perhaps matches TRBD2 (6 bases). The germline V gene encodes CDR1 SGHVS and CDR2 FNYEAQ. The V end was cut by 5 bases, the J end by 4 bases, with 20 bases between. CDR3 length equals 16 residues. DNA for the CDR3: TGTGCCAGCAGCCGAAACCTCGGGGGTGGTCTAGAGACCCAGTACTTC. Translating it yields CASSRNLGGGLETQYF.

This clone was seen only a few times. J is TRBJ2-7 and V is TRBV18, with D hard to call. The CDR3 has 15 amino acids. Germline V CDR1 and CDR2: KGHSH, LQKENI. Trimming cost V 3 bases and J 2 bases, with 14 bases left between them. The CDR3 protein is CASSPLRVPTYEQYF. In DNA form, the CDR3 reads TGTGCCAGCTCACCCCTCCGGGTGCCCACCTACGAGCAGTACTTC. The complete variable domain, with remaining parts taken from reference TRBV18 and TRBJ2-7, reads NAGVMQNPRHLVRRRGQEARLRCSPMKGHSHVYWYRQLPEEGLKFMVYLQKENIIDESGMPKERFSAEFPKEGPSILRIQQVVRGDSAAYFCASSPLRVPTYEQYFGPGTRLTVT.

V gene TRBV5-1 combines with J gene TRBJ2-5, with 8 bases identical to TRBD2. The DNA end lines up better with TRBJ2-7; the J call may be wrong. CDR1 and CDR2 from the germline V gene are SGHRS and YFSETQ. This CDR3 is 15 amino acids long. The CDR3 DNA is TGCGCCAGCAGCTTGATAATAGCGGGGTCCTACGAGCAGTACTTC. It yields the protein CASSLIIAGSYEQYF.

The chain carries TRBV10-3 and TRBJ2-1; 9 nucleotides line up with TRBD1. The CDR3 totals 16 residues. CDR1 is ENHRY and CDR2 is SYGVKD in the germline V gene. J was trimmed by 0 bases and V by 6 bases; bases with no gene match: 6. The CDR3, as DNA: TGTGCCATCAGGTACCAGACAGGGGGCTCCTACAATGAGCAGTTCTTC. Translated, it gives CAIRYQTGGSYNEQFF.

The chain carries TRBV5-1 and TRBJ1-1; unclear D gene. Germline V gene sequence: CDR1 SGHRS, CDR2 YFSETQ. This CDR3 is built from 14 residues. The V end was cut by 3 bases, the J end by 1 base, with 10 bases between. For the CDR3, the DNA is TGCGCCAGCAGCTCTAATGTTGAGAACACTGAAGCTTTCTTT. Translating gives CASSSNVENTEAFF.

DNA of the CDR3: TGTGCCAGCAGGAAAGAGTACGAGCAGTACTTC. Translating it yields CASRKEYEQYF. This chain uses TRBV2 with TRBJ2-7; no firm D call. Germline CDR1 reads SNHLY; CDR2 reads FYNNEI. V was pared by 6 bases and J by 4 bases, with 7 bases between. This CDR3 is built from 11 residues.